This TCR beta chain was captured in a study of T cell changes during pregnancy in multiple sclerosis. TCRdb's copy holds only in-frame clones and misses some; the assay was immunoSEQ multiplex PCR. The sample consists of roughly 45,000 clones, around 95% of them appearing once. After removal of 4 bases from V and 1 base from J, the junction contained 5 bases not matched to a gene. The CDR3 contains 15 residues. In germline, CDR1 is LNHDA, CDR2 SQIVND (reference sequence). This TCR was sampled from a female donor with multiple sclerosis, enrolled in a pregnancy study. Sequencing used CD8+ T cells from peripheral blood mononuclear cells, obtained in the first trimester of pregnancy. The V and J genes are TRBV19 and TRBJ1-2, with 8 positions matching TRBD1. In DNA form, the CDR3 reads TGTGCCAGTAGTACGGACAGGGAGCATAACTATGGCTACACCTTC. It is translated as CASSTDREHNYGYTF.